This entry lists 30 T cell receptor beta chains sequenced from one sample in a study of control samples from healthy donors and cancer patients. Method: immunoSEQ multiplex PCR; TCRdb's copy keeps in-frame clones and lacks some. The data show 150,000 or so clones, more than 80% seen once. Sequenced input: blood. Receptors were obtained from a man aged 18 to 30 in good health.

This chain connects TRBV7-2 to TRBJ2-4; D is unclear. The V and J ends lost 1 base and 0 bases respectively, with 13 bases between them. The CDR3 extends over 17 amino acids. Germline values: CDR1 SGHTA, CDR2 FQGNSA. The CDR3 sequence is CASSLDVSYLAKNIQYF. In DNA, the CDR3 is TGTGCCAGCAGCTTAGATGTCAGCTACTTAGCCAAAAACATTCAGTACTTC.

Here the CDR3 DNA reads TGTGCCAGCAGCCCCGGCACTCTTGAAGCTTTCTTT. Its protein product is CASSPGTLEAFF. The J gene is TRBJ1-1, the V gene TRBV5-6; D is undetermined. With 4 bases removed from V and 7 bases from J, the gap between germline ends came to 11 bases. This CDR3 contains 12 residues. Germline V CDR1 and CDR2: SGHDT, YYEEEE.

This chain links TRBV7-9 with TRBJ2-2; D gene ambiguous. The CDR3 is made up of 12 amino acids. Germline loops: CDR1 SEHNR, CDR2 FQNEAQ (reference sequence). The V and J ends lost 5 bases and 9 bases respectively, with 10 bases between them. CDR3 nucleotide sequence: TGTGCCAGCAGCCACGCGAGTCGGGAGCTGTTTTTT. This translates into CASSHASRELFF.

CDR3 region: CASSPTSGGTDTQYF. The CDR3 DNA is TGTGCCAGCAGCCCGACTAGCGGGGGGACAGATACGCAGTATTTT. The chain uses TRBV7-7 and TRBJ2-3, with 13 bases that match TRBD2. V shed 5 bases, J shed 3 bases, and the junction held 2 bases outside the gene matches. The CDR3 has 15 residues. Germline V gene data show CDR1 as SSHAT and CDR2 as FNYEAQ (reference sequence).

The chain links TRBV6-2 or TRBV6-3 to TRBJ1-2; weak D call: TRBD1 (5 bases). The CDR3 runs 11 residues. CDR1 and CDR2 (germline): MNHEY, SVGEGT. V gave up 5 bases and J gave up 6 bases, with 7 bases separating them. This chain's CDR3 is CASSRGDGYTF. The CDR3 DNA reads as TGTGCCAGCAGTCGAGGGGATGGCTACACCTTC.

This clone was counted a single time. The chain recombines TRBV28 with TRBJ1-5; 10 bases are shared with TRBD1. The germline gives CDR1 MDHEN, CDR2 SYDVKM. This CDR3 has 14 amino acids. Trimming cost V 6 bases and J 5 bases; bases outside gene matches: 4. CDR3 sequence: CASRMTGGYQPQHF. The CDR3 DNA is TGTGCCAGCAGAATGACAGGGGGCTATCAGCCCCAGCATTTT.

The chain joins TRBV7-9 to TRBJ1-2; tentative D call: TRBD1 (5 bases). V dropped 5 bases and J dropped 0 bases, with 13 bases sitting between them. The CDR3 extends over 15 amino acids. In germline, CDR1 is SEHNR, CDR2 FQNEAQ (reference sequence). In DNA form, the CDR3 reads TGTGCCAGCAGCCCAGACAGCGCTACTAACTATGGCTACACCTTC. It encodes CASSPDSATNYGYTF. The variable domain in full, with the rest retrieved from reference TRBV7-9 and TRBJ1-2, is DTGVSQNPRHKITKRGQNVTFRCDPISEHNRLYWYRQTLGQGPEFLTYFQNEAQLEKSRLLSDRFSAERPKGSFSTLEIQRTEQGDSAMYLCASSPDSATNYGYTFGSGTRLTVV.

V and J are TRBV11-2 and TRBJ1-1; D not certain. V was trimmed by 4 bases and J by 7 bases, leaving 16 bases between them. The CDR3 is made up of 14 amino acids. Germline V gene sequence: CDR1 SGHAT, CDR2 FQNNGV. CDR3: CASSSSRPPVEAFF. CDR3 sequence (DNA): TGTGCCAGCAGCTCGTCTAGGCCCCCAGTTGAAGCTTTCTTT.

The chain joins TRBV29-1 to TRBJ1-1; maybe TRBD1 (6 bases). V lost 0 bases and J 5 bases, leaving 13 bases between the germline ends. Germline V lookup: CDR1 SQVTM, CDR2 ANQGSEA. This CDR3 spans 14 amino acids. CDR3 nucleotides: TGCAGCGTTGAAGAAGGAGGGGGGGTTACTGAAGCTTTCTTT. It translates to CSVEEGGGVTEAFF.

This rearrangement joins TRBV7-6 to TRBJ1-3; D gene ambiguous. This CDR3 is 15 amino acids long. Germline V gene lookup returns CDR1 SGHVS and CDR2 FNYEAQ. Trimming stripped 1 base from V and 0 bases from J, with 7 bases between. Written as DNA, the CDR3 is TGTGCCAGCAGCTTAGATGCCGGCTCTGGAAACACCATATATTTT. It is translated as CASSLDAGSGNTIYF.

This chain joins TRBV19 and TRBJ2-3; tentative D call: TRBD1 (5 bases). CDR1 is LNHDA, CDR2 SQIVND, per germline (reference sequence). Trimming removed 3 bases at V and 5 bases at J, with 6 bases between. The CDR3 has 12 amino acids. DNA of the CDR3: TGTGCCAGTAGTATCCAGGGAGATACGCAGTATTTT. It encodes CASSIQGDTQYF.

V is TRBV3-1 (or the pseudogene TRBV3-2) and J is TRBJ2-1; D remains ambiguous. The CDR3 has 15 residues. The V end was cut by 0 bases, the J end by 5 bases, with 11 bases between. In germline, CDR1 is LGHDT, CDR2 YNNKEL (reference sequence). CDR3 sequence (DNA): TGTGCCAGCAGCCAAGACACTCTCCTTAACAATGAGCAGTTCTTC. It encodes CASSQDTLLNNEQFF.

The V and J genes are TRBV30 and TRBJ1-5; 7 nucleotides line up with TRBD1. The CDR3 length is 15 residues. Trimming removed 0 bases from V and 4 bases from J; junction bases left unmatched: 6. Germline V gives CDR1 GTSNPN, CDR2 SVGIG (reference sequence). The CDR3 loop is CAWSVGGGRNQPQHF. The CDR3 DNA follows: TGTGCCTGGAGTGTTGGAGGGGGCCGGAATCAGCCCCAGCATTTT.

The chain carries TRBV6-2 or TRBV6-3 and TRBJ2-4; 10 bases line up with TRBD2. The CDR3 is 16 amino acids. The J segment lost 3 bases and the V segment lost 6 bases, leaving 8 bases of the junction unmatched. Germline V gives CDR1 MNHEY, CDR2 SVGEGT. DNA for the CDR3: TGTGCCAGCAGCCCTAGCGGGGGTTTGGTCAAAAACATTCAGTACTTC. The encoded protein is CASSPSGGLVKNIQYF.

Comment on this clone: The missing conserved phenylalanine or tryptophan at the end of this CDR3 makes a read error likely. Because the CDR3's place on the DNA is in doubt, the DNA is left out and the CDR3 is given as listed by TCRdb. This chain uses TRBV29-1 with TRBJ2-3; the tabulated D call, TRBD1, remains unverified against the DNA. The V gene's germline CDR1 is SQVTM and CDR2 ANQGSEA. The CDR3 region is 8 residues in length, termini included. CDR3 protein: CSVEEGAI.

CDR3 loop: CASSAAGSVAKNIQYF. The CDR3 DNA reads TGTGCCAGCAGTGCGGCGGGTTCCGTAGCCAAAAACATTCAGTACTTC. The chain couples TRBV28 to TRBJ2-4, with a tentative D call TRBD2 (5 bases). The CDR3 has 16 residues. Trimming removed 5 bases from V and 0 bases from J, with 14 bases in between. Germline-derived CDR1 and CDR2 are MDHEN and SYDVKM.

CDR3 coding DNA: TGTGCCACCGTAGGAAGGAACACTGAAGCTTTCTTT. Protein product: CATVGRNTEAFF. The chain is built from TRBV6-5 and TRBJ1-1; D is unclear. CDR3 size: 12 residues. V was shortened by 10 bases and J by 1 base, with 10 bases between the two germline ends. Germline CDR1 MNHEY, CDR2 SVGAGI.

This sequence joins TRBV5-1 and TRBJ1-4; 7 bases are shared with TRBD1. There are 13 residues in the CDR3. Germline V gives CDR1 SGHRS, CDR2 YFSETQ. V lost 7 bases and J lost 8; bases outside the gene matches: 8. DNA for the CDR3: TGCGCCAGCCGGACAGGAGGAGGAGAAAAACTGTTTTTT. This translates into CASRTGGGEKLFF.

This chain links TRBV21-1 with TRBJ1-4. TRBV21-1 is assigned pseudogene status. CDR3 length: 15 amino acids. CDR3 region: CASRFDEEESEKLFF. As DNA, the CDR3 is TGTGCCAGCAGGTTTGACGAGGAAGAGTCTGAAAAACTGTTTTTT.

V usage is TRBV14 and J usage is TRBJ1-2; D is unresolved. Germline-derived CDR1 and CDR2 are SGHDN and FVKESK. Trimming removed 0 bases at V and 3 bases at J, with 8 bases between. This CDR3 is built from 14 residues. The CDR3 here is CASSQENGYYGYTF. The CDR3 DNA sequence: TGTGCCAGCAGCCAAGAAAACGGTTACTATGGCTACACCTTC.

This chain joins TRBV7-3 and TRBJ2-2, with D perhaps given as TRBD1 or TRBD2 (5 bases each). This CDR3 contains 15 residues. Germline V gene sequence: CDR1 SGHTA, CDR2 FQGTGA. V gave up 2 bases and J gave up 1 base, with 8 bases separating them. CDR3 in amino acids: CASSLGGVNTGELFF. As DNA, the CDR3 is TGTGCCAGCAGCTTAGGGGGAGTGAACACCGGGGAGCTGTTTTTT.

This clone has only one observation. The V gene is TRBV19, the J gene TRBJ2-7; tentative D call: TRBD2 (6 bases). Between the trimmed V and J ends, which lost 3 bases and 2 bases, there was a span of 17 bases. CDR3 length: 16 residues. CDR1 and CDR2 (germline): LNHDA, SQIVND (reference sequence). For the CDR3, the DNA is TGTGCCAGTAGTATGTCCCAGGCGGGGCTACCCTACGAGCAGTACTTC. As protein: CASSMSQAGLPYEQYF.

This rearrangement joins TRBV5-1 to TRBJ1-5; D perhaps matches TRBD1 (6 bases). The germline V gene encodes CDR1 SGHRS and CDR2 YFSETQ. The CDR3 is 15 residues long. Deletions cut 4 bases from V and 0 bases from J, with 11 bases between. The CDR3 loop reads CASSATGVSNQPQHF. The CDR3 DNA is TGCGCCAGCAGCGCGACAGGAGTTAGCAATCAGCCCCAGCATTTT.

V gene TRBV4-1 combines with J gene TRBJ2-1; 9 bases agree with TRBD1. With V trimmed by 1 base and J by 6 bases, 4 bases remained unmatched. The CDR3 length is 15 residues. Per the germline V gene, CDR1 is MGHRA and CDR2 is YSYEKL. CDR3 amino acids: CASSQASTGGNEQFF. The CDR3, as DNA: TGCGCCAGCAGCCAAGCCTCGACAGGGGGCAATGAGCAGTTCTTC.

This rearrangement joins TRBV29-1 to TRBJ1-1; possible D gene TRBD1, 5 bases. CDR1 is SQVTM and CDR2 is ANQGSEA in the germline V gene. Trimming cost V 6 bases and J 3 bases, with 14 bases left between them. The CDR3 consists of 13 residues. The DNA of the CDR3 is TGCAGCGTCCGGGGCCTGAGCGACACTGAAGCTTTCTTT. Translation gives CSVRGLSDTEAFF. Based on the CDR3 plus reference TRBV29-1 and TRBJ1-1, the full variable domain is SAVISQKPSRDICQRGTSLTIQCQVDSQVTMMFWYRQQPGQSLTLIATANQGSEATYESGFVIDKFPISRPNLTFSTLTVSNMSPEDSSIYLCSVRGLSDTEAFFGQGTRLTVV.

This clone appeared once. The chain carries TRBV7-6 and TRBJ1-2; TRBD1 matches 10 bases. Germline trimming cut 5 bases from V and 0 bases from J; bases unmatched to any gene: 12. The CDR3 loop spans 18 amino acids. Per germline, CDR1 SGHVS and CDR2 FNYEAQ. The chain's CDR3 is CASSPGTGDDLSNYGYTF. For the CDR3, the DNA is TGTGCCAGCAGCCCCGGGACAGGGGACGACCTATCTAACTATGGCTACACCTTC.

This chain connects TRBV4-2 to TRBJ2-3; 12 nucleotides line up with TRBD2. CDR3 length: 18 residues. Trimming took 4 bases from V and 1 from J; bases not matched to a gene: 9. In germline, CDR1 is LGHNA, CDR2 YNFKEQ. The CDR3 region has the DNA TGTGCCAGCAGCCCGCGAACTAGCGGGGGGCCCCGCACAGATACGCAGTATTTT. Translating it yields CASSPRTSGGPRTDTQYF.

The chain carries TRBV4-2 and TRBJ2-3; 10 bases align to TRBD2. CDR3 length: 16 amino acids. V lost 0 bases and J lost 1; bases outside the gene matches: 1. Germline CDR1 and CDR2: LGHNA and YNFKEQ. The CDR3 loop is CASSQELAGGTDTQYF. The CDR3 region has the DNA TGTGCCAGCAGCCAAGAGCTAGCGGGGGGCACAGATACGCAGTATTTT.

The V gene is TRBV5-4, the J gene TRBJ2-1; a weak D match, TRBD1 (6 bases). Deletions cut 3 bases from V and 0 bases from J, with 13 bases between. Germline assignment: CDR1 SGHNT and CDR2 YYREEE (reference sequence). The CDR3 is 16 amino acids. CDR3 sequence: CASSSGQWSSYNEQFF. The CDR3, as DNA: TGTGCCAGCAGCTCAGGACAGTGGAGCTCCTACAATGAGCAGTTCTTC.

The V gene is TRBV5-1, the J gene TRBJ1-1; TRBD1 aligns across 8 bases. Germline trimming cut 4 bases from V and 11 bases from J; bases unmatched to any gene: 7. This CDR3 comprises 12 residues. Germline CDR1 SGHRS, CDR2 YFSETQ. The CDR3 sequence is CASSPLQGGAFF. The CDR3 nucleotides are TGCGCCAGCAGCCCGCTACAGGGGGGTGCTTTCTTT.